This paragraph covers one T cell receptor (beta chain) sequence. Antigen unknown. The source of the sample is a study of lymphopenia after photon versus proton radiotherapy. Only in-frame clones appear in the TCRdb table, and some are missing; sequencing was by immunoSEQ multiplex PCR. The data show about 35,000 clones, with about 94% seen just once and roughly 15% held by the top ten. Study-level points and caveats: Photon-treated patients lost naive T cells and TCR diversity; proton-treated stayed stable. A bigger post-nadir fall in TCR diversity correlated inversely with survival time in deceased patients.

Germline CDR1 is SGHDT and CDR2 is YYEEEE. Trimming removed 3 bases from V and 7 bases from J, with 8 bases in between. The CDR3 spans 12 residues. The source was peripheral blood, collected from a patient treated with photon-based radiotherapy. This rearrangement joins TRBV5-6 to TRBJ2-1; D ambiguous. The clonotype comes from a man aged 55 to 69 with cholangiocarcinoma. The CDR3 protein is CASSSLGNEQFF. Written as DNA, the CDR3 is TGTGCCAGCAGCTCTCTAGGGAATGAGCAGTTCTTC.